This TCR beta chain is from a study of T cell responses to AZD1222 COVID-19 vaccine. Study background: Recipients boosted at about 4 weeks or about 12 weeks are pooled.

Germline V gene lookup returns CDR1 MNHEY and CDR2 SVGAGI. Trimming left V 8 bases short and J 4 bases short, with 8 bases between. The CDR3 length is 12 residues. TCRdb's copy holds only in-frame clones and misses some; the assay was immunoSEQ multiplex PCR. The sample lists approximately 140,000 clones, 94% occurring once. The study, taken as a whole, reports: Spike was spanned by vaccine-associated CD4 TCRs, with dominance at 160-218 and 743-854. Females outnumbered males among donors, who were mostly white British; clonal diversity was possibly underestimated. Only a handful of AZD1222 recipients, roughly 6 in all, had baseline seropositivity.

Comment on this clone: The antigen is undetermined.

The receptor was derived from an adult in good health. The source was peripheral blood, collected on day 0 of AZD1222 vaccination. The J gene is TRBJ2-2, the V gene TRBV6-5; D gene unclear. DNA of the CDR3: TGTGCCAGCTCGAAGACCACCGGGGAGCTGTTTTTT. Its protein is CASSKTTGELFF.